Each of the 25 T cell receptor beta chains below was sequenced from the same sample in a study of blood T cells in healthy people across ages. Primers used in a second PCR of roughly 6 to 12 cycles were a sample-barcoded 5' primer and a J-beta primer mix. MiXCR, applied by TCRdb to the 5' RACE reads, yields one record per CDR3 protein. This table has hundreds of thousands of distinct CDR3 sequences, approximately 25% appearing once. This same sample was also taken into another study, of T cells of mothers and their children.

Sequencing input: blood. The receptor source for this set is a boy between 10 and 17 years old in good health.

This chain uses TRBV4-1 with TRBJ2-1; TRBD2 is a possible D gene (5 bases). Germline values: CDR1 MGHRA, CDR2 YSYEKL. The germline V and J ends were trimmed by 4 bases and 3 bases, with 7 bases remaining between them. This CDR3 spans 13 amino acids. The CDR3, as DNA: TGCGCCAGCAGCCGTGACTACTACAATGAGCAGTTCTTC. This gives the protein CASSRDYYNEQFF.

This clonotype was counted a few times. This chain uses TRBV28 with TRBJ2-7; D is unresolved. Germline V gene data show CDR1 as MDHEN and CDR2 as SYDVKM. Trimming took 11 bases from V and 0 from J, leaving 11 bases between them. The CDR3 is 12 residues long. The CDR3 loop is CAVQQSSYEQYF. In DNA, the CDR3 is TGTGCCGTCCAACAGAGCTCCTACGAGCAGTACTTC.

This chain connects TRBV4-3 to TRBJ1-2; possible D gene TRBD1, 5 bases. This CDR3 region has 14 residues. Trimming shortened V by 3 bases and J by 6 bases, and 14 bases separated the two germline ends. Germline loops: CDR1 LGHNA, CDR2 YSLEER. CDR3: CASSQGREGHGYTF. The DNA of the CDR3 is TGCGCCAGCAGCCAGGGCAGGGAGGGCCATGGCTACACCTTC.

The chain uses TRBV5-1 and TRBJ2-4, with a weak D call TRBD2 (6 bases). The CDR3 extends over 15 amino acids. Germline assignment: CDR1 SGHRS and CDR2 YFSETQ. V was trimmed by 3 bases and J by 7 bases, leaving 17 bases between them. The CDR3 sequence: CASSSTLFGGNIQYF. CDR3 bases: TGCGCCAGCAGCTCGACCTTGTTCGGGGGTAACATTCAGTACTTC.

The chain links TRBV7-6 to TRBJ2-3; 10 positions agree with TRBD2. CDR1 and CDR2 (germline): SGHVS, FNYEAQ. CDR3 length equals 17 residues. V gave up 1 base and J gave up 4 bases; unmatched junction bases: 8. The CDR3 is CASSLEGSGGAADTQYF. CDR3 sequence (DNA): TGTGCCAGCAGCTTAGAAGGAAGCGGGGGGGCCGCAGATACGCAGTATTTT.

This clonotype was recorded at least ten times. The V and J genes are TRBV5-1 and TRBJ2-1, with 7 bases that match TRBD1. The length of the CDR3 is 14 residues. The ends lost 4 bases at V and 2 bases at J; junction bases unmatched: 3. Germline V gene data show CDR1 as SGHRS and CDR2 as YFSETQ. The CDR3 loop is CASSPGQAYNEQFF. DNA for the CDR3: TGCGCCAGCAGCCCCGGACAGGCCTACAATGAGCAGTTCTTC.

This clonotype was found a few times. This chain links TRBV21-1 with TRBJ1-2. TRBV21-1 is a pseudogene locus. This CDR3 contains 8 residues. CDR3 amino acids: CAAPRGPF. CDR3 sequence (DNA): TGTGCCGCTCCTCGGGGTCCCTTC.

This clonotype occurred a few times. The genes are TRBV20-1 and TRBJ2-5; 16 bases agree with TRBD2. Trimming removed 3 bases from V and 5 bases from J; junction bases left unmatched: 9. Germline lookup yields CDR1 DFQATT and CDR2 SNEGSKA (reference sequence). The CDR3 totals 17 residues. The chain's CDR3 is CSASEGLAGGQFETQYF. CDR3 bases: TGCAGTGCTAGTGAGGGACTAGCGGGGGGGCAGTTTGAGACCCAGTACTTC.

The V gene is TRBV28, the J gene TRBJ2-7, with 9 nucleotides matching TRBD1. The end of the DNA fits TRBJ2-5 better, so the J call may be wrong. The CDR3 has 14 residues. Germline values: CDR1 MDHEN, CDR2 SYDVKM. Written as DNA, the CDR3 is TGTGCCAGCAGTCCTACAGGGGGCGTAGAGACCCAGTACTTC. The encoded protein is CASSPTGGVETQYF.

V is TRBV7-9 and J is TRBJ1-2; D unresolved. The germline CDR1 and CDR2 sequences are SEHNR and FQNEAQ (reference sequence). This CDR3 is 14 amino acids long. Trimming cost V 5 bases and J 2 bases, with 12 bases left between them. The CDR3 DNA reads TGTGCCAGCAGCCTAAGTACGGAGAACTATGGCTACACCTTC. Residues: CASSLSTENYGYTF.

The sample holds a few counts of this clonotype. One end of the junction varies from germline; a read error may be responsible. Written as DNA, the CDR3 is TGTGCCGGCAGTCTGGCGGGAGAAAGCAATGAGCAGTTCTTC. As protein: CAGSLAGESNEQFF. The V and J genes are TRBV6-4 and TRBJ2-5, with TRBD2 identical over 7 bases. The end of the DNA aligns better with TRBJ2-1, so the J call may be wrong. CDR1 and CDR2 from the germline V gene are MRHNA and SNTAGT. This CDR3 comprises 14 residues.

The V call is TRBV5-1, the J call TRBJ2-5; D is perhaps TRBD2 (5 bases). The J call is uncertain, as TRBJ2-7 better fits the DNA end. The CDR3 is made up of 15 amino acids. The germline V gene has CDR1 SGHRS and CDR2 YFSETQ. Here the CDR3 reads CASSFTGSSSYEQYF. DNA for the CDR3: TGCGCCAGCAGCTTTACGGGATCCAGCTCCTACGAGCAGTACTTC.

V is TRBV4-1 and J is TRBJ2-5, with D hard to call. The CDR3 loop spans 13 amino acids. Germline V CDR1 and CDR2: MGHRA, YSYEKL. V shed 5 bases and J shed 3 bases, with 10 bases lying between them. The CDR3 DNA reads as TGCGCCAGCAGCTCAAACCAGGAAGAGACCCAGTACTTC. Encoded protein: CASSSNQEETQYF.

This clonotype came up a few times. The DNA of the CDR3 is TGTGCCAGCAGTTTATCCGGGGGCGGGAGCTATGGCTACACCTTC. It encodes CASSLSGGGSYGYTF. The V gene is TRBV27, the J gene TRBJ1-2; tentatively, D is TRBD1 (6 bases). The CDR3 is made up of 15 amino acids. Trimming left V 0 bases short and J 4 bases short, with 12 bases between. Germline V gene lookup returns CDR1 MNHEY and CDR2 SMNVEV (reference sequence).

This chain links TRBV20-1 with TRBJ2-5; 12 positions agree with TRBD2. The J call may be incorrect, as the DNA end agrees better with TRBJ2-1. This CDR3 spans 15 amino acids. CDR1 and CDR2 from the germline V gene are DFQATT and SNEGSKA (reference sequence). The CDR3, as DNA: TGCAGTGCAGACGGACTAGCGGGAACTGGCAATGAGCAGTTCTTC. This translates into CSADGLAGTGNEQFF.

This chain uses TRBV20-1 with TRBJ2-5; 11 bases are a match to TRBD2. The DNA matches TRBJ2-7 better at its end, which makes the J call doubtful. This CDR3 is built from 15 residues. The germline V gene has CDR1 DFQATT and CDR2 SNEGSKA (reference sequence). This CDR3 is CSATGTSGITYEQYF. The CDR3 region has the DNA TGCAGTGCTACCGGGACTAGCGGAATTACCTACGAGCAGTACTTC.

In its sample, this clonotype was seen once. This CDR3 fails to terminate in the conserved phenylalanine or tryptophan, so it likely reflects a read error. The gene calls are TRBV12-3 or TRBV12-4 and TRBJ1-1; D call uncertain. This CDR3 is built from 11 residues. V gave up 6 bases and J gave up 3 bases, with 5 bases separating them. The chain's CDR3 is CASRTYTEAFS. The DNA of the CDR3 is TGTGCCAGCAGGACCTACACTGAAGCTTTCTCT.

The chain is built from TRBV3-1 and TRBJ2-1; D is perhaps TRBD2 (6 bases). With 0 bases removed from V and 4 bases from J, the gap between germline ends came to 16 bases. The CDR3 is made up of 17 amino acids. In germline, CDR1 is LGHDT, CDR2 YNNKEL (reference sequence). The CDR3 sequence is CASSQDSWSSVYNEQFF. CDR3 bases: TGTGCCAGCAGCCAAGATAGTTGGTCTAGCGTTTACAATGAGCAGTTCTTC.

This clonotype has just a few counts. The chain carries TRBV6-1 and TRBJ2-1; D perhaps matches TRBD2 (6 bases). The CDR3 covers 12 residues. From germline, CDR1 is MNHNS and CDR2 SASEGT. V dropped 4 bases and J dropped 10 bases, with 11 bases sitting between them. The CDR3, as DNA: TGTGCCAGCAGTGCGGGGGTCGGGGAGCAGTTCTTC. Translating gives CASSAGVGEQFF.

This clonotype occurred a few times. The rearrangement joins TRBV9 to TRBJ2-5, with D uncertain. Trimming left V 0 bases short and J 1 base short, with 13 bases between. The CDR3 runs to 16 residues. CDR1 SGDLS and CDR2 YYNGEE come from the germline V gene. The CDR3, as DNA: TGTGCCAGCAGCGTAGCTTCCAACGAGTTCCAAGAGACCCAGTACTTC. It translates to CASSVASNEFQETQYF.

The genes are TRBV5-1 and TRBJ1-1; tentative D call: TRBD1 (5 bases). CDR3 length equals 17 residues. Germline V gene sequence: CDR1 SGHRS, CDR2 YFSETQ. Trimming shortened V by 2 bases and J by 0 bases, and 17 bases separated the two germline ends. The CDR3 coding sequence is TGCGCCAGCAGCTTACCCTCCGGGGGTATTATGAACACTGAAGCTTTCTTT. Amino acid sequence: CASSLPSGGIMNTEAFF. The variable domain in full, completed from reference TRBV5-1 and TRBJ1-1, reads KAGVTQTPRYLIKTRGQQVTLSCSPISGHRSVSWYQQTPGQGLQFLFEYFSETQRNKGNFPGRFSGRQFSNSRSEMNVSTLELGDSALYLCASSLPSGGIMNTEAFFGQGTRLTVV.

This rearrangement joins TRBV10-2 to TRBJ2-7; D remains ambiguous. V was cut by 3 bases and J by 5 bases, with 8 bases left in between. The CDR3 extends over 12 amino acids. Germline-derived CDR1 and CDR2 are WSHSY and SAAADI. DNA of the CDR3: TGCGCCAGCAGTGAAATAGGTCACGAGCAGTACTTC. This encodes CASSEIGHEQYF.

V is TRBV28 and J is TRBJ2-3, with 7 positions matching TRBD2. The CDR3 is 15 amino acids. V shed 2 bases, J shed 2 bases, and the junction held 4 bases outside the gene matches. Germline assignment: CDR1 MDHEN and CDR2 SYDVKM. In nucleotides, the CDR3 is TGTGCCAGCAGTTTAGGAGCGGGAAACACAGATACGCAGTATTTT. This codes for CASSLGAGNTDTQYF.

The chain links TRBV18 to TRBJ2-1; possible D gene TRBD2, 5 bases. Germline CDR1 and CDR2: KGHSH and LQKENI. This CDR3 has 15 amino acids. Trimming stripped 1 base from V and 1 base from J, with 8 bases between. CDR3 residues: CASSPRRESYNEQFF. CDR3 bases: TGTGCCAGCTCACCACGAAGGGAGTCCTACAATGAGCAGTTCTTC. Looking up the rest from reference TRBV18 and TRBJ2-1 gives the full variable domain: NAGVMQNPRHLVRRRGQEARLRCSPMKGHSHVYWYRQLPEEGLKFMVYLQKENIIDESGMPKERFSAEFPKEGPSILRIQQVVRGDSAAYFCASSPRRESYNEQFFGPGTRLTVL.

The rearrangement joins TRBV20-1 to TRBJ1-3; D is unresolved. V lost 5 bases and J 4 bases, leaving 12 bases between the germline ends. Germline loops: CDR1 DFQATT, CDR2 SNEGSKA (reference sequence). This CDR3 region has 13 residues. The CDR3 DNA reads TGCAGTGCTGAGGCGGGGTCCGGAAACACCATATATTTT. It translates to CSAEAGSGNTIYF.